This section outlines one T cell receptor (beta chain) sequence together with its context. The antigen is not known. This record belongs to a study of cytomegalovirus exposure and HLA in healthy donors. Study-level results: The HLA-A and HLA-B alleles of most subjects were reportedly predicted accurately from TCR beta sequences.

V dropped 4 bases and J dropped 11 bases, with 23 bases sitting between them. Germline V gene lookup returns CDR1 MDHEN and CDR2 SYDVKM. The CDR3 is made up of 15 amino acids. Both 60 Vbeta primers and 13 Jbeta primers went into the PCR. Measured with immunoSEQ multiplex PCR; TCRdb has only the in-frame clones, and not every one. This listing includes about 160,000 clones. This rearrangement joins TRBV28 to TRBJ1-1, with D tentatively TRBD1 (6 bases). The sequenced sample consisted of PBMCs. This sequence originates from a man aged 30-40 years in good health and CMV-seronegative. CDR3 DNA sequence: TGTGCCAGCAGTTCCTATACAGGGAGCGTCCCTAGGGCTTTCTTT. As protein: CASSSYTGSVPRAFF.